Below, 24 T cell receptor beta chains from the same sample are listed, as sequenced in a study of T cells in women clearing cervical HPV infection. Libraries were prepared by immunoSEQ multiplex PCR; TCRdb keeps only in-frame clonotypes and omits some of them. The specimen's table records around 33,000 clones. The sequenced sample was blood buffy coat. The receptors come from a woman between 18 and 70 years old with a cervical HPV16 infection that either progressed to CIN3+ or cleared (not recorded which).

With regard to this clone: The CDR3 is cut off 3 residues early in the read; its end comes from the germline J gene. V and J are TRBV7-3 and TRBJ2-1; 9 nucleotides match TRBD2. Looked up from germline, CDR1 is SGHTA and CDR2 is FQGTGA. The CDR3 spans 17 residues. Trimming at V came to 1 base and at J to 7 bases, leaving 11 bases not matched to a gene. The CDR3 protein is CASSLIAGVGQINEQFF. The DNA read from the CDR3 is TGTGCCAGCAGCTTAATAGCGGGAGTGGGTCAAATAAATGAG.

With respect to this clone: The CDR3 end lies 3 residues beyond the end of the read and is filled in from the germline J gene. This chain joins TRBV7-8 and TRBJ2-3; the match to TRBD2 covers 8 bases. Germline V gives CDR1 SGHVS, CDR2 FQNEAQ. The CDR3 covers 16 residues. J gave up 1 base and V 0 bases, and 3 bases lay outside the gene matches. Partial CDR3 DNA: TGTGCCAGCAGCTTAGCGGAAGCGGGGGGCACAGATACG. Amino acid sequence: CASSLAEAGGTDT. In full, the CDR3 is CASSLAEAGGTDTQYF.

In regard to this clone: Coverage ceases 3 residues before the CDR3 finishes, and the germline J gene fills in the end. The chain is built from TRBV29-1 and TRBJ1-1; TRBD1 matches 7 bases. V shed 7 bases and J 0 bases; nucleotides not matched to a gene: 8. This CDR3 is built from 14 residues. Germline V gene lookup returns CDR1 SQVTM and CDR2 ANQGSEA. CDR3 bases read: TGCAGCGCCCCCGACGGGACAGTGAACACTGAA. It translates to CSAPDGTVNTE. The whole CDR3 reads CSAPDGTVNTEAFF.

With respect to this clone: The sequenced fragment ends 3 residues before the CDR3 boundary, so the rest is inferred from the germline J gene. The rearrangement joins TRBV7-8 to TRBJ1-5; 7 bases line up with TRBD1. After removal of 6 bases from V and 6 bases from J, the junction contained 11 bases not matched to a gene. This CDR3 is 15 amino acids long. Germline-derived CDR1 and CDR2 are SGHVS and FQNEAQ. The part of the CDR3 DNA that was read is TGTGCCAGCAGGGAAGGGACAGTTGGAGTTCAGCCC. It translates to CASREGTVGVQP. The whole CDR3 reads CASREGTVGVQPQHF. The variable domain in full, completed from reference TRBV7-8 and TRBJ1-5, reads GAGVSQSPRYKVAKRGQDVALRCDPISGHVSLFWYQQALGQGPEFLTYFQNEAQLDKSGLPSDRFFAERPEGSVSTLKIQRTQQEDSAVYLCASREGTVGVQPQHFGDGTRLSIL.

This clone is classed as medium-sized by frequency. The observed sequence ends 3 residues before the CDR3 terminus, with the missing tail filled in from the germline J gene. The genes are TRBV30 and TRBJ2-1, with D hard to call. The V and J ends lost 2 bases and 4 bases respectively, with 9 bases between them. CDR3 length: 13 residues. Germline V gene lookup returns CDR1 GTSNPN and CDR2 SVGIG (reference sequence). Partial CDR3 DNA: TGTGCCTGGAGTAAAACGCGGTACAATGAG. It specifies CAWSKTRYNE. The CDR3, in full, reads CAWSKTRYNEQFF.

To note about this clone: The read is 3 residues too short to cover the CDR3 end, so that end is filled in from the germline J gene. The gene calls are TRBV18 and TRBJ1-2, with TRBD1 matching over 9 bases. The CDR3 is 20 amino acids. CDR1 KGHSH and CDR2 LQKENI come from the germline V gene. CDR3 DNA (partial): TGTGCCAGCTCACCACGAGTCCTCCCGGGACAGGGTTCTAGCACAGATACC. This codes for CASSPRVLPGQGSSTDT. In full, the CDR3 is CASSPRVLPGQGSSTDTYTF.

Regarding this clone: The read finishes 3 residues shy of the CDR3 end, and the germline J gene is used to complete it. This rearrangement joins TRBV2 to TRBJ2-7; TRBD1 matches 7 bases. Germline V gives CDR1 SNHLY, CDR2 FYNNEI. With 6 bases clipped from V and 0 bases from J, the junction kept 2 bases outside the gene matches. The CDR3 is 13 amino acids. CDR3 DNA (partial): TGTGCCAGCAGCGACAGGGACTCCTACGAG. Translated, it gives CASSDRDSYE. The entire CDR3 sequence reads CASSDRDSYEQYF.

About this clone: Read data end 3 residues before the CDR3 end; the end is taken from the germline J gene. This chain uses TRBV20-1 with TRBJ2-3; 7 positions agree with TRBD1. The CDR3 totals 16 residues. CDR1 is DFQATT, CDR2 SNEGSKA, per germline (reference sequence). The part of the CDR3 DNA that was read is TGCAGTGCTACCGGAAGCCGGGACAGAGATCAAGAGACG. It specifies CSATGSRDRDQET. The entire CDR3 protein reads CSATGSRDRDQETQYF.

Comment on this clone: Coverage ceases 3 residues before the CDR3 finishes, and the germline J gene fills in the end. J is TRBJ1-5 and V is TRBV19; TRBD1 matches at 11 bases. The CDR3 covers 15 residues. V trimming: 5 bases; J trimming: 6 bases; junction bases outside the gene matches: 6. Germline assignment: CDR1 LNHDA and CDR2 SQIVND (reference sequence). The CDR3 loop reads CASSLGTGGTQPQHF. The CDR3 DNA, read in part, is TGTGCCAGTAGTTTGGGGACAGGGGGAACTCAGCCC.

The covered CDR3 bases are TGTGCCAGCAGCTTAGACGCAGTTGGAAACACC. It encodes CASSLDAVGNT. The whole CDR3 sequence reads CASSLDAVGNTIYF. This chain links TRBV7-9 with TRBJ1-3; no clear D. Coverage ceases 3 residues before the CDR3 finishes, and the germline J gene fills in the end. V was pared by 1 base and J by 3 bases, with 7 bases between. The CDR3 covers 14 residues. The germline V gene encodes CDR1 SEHNR and CDR2 FQNEAQ (reference sequence).

A word on this clone: The DNA ends 3 residues before the CDR3 does, and the rest of the CDR3 is filled in from the germline J gene. The rearrangement joins TRBV7-9 to TRBJ2-4; 8 bases line up with TRBD1. The CDR3 extends over 13 amino acids. The germline CDR1 and CDR2 sequences are SEHNR and FQNEAQ (reference sequence). CDR3 DNA, as far as it was read: TGTGCCAGCAGCTTGGACAGGGTGGCTGGT. Its translation: CASSLDRVAG. The whole CDR3 sequence is CASSLDRVAGQYF. Based on the CDR3 plus reference TRBV7-9 and TRBJ2-4, the full variable domain is DTGVSQNPRHKITKRGQNVTFRCDPISEHNRLYWYRQTLGQGPEFLTYFQNEAQLEKSRLLSDRFSAERPKGSFSTLEIQRTEQGDSAMYLCASSLDRVAGQYFGAGTRLSVL.

On this clone: The read falls 3 residues short of the CDR3 end, and the missing part is taken from the germline J gene. V gene TRBV7-3 combines with J gene TRBJ2-3, with D possibly TRBD2 on 7 matching bases. V dropped 3 bases and J dropped 5 bases, with 15 bases sitting between them. The CDR3 length is 15 residues. Germline loops: CDR1 SGHTA, CDR2 FQGTGA. The sequenced part of the CDR3 DNA is TGTGCCAGCAGCTTGGGCGGGGGAGGGGGAGATACG. Amino acids: CASSLGGGGGDT. The entire CDR3 sequence reads CASSLGGGGGDTQYF.

On this clone: The CDR3 end falls 3 residues outside the read, so it is completed with the germline J gene. J is TRBJ1-6 and V is TRBV5-1; perhaps TRBD1 as D (5 bases). CDR1 is SGHRS and CDR2 is YFSETQ in the germline V gene. V shed 0 bases and J shed 7 bases, with 14 bases lying between them. The CDR3 covers 16 residues. The CDR3 loop reads CASSLAGGDRNSPLHF. CDR3 DNA, as far as it was read: TGCGCCAGCAGCTTGGCCGGAGGGGATCGGAATTCACCC.

Of note for this clone: The missing CDR3 end, 3 residues past where the read stops, is filled in from the germline J gene. The rearrangement links TRBV5-1 to TRBJ2-4; 11 positions agree with TRBD2. The CDR3 extends over 15 amino acids. CDR1 is SGHRS and CDR2 is YFSETQ in the germline V gene. The CDR3: CASSTGTSGQETQYF. CDR3 DNA, as far as it was read: TGCGCCAGCAGCACAGGGACTAGCGGACAAGAGACT. The entire variable domain, with the rest obtained from reference TRBV5-1 and TRBJ2-4, is as follows: KAGVTQTPRYLIKTRGQQVTLSCSPISGHRSVSWYQQTPGQGLQFLFEYFSETQRNKGNFPGRFSGRQFSNSRSEMNVSTLELGDSALYLCASSTGTSGQETQYFGAGTRLSVL.

To note about this clone: The read finishes 3 residues shy of the CDR3 end, and the germline J gene is used to complete it. The V and J genes are TRBV20-1 and TRBJ2-7, with 12 bases aligning to TRBD1. The CDR3 sequence is 15 residues long. Looked up from germline, CDR1 is DFQATT and CDR2 is SNEGSKA (reference sequence). Losses at the gene ends were 5 bases for V and 6 bases for J; bases not matched to a gene: 11. The CDR3 region is CSARSPGTGGSEQYF. The CDR3 DNA, read in part, is TGCAGTGCTCGATCTCCCGGGACAGGGGGCTCCGAG.

CDR3 amino acids: CASSYSLGQGVKETQYF. The sequenced part of the CDR3 DNA is TGTGCCAGCAGTTACAGTCTGGGGCAGGGGGTTAAGGAGACG. This chain joins TRBV6-2 or TRBV6-3 and TRBJ2-3; 7 bases are shared with TRBD1. The read terminates 3 residues before the CDR3 end, so the remaining end is supplied by the germline J gene. The germline gives CDR1 MNHEY, CDR2 SVGEGT. The length of the CDR3 is 17 residues.

With respect to this clone: The junction departs from the called germline gene at one end, perhaps through a read error. The CDR3 DNA, read in part, is TGTGCTAGCAGCTTAGGTGGGGAGCGGCCT. This sequence encodes CASSLGGERP. The entire CDR3 is CASSLGGERPQYF. V gene TRBV7-7 combines with J gene TRBJ2-4; maybe TRBD2 (5 bases). Read coverage stops 3 residues before the CDR3 terminus; the germline J gene supplies the remainder. Germline values: CDR1 SSHAT, CDR2 FNYEAQ (reference sequence). This CDR3 has 13 residues.

The CDR3 loop reads CASERGGQETQYF. The part of the CDR3 DNA that was read is TGTGCCAGCGAAAGGGGTGGGCAAGAGACC. The V and J genes are TRBV6-2 or TRBV6-3 and TRBJ2-5, with D perhaps TRBD1 (5 bases). The read terminates 3 residues ahead of where the CDR3 ends, so the germline J gene completes it. This CDR3 comprises 13 residues. The V and J ends lost 8 bases and 2 bases respectively, with 12 bases between them. CDR1 and CDR2 from the germline V gene are MNHEY and SVGEGT.

On this clone: Coverage ceases 3 residues before the CDR3 finishes, and the germline J gene fills in the end. V is TRBV18 and J is TRBJ1-2, with D perhaps matching TRBD1 (6 bases). The CDR3 is made up of 14 amino acids. Trimming removed 6 bases from V and 4 bases from J, with 15 bases in between. Looked up from germline, CDR1 is KGHSH and CDR2 is LQKENI. The CDR3 region is CASSQGSAGYGYTF. The part of the CDR3 DNA that was read is TGTGCCAGCTCCCAGGGGAGTGCTGGCTATGGC.

As concerns this clone: Read data end 3 residues before the CDR3 end; the end is taken from the germline J gene. The chain combines TRBV18 with TRBJ1-4; 8 nucleotides agree with TRBD1. CDR3 length equals 17 residues. Germline loops: CDR1 KGHSH, CDR2 LQKENI. V lost 6 bases, J lost 0 bases, and 9 bases stayed unmatched. The CDR3 sequence: CASSRDRRGATNEKLFF. The part of the CDR3 DNA that was read is TGTGCCAGCTCCCGGGACAGGAGAGGGGCAACTAATGAAAAA.

To note about this clone: The DNA ends 3 residues before the CDR3 does, and the rest of the CDR3 is filled in from the germline J gene. The chain carries TRBV7-9 and TRBJ1-4; no reliable D call. The V end lost 1 base, the J end lost 7 bases, and 10 bases lay between the germline ends. Looked up from germline, CDR1 is SEHNR and CDR2 is FQNEAQ (reference sequence). The CDR3 is 14 amino acids. Incomplete CDR3 DNA: TGTGCCAGCAGCTTAGGACACGGTCGTGAAAAA. This sequence encodes CASSLGHGREK. The CDR3, in full, reads CASSLGHGREKLFF.

For this clone: The read stops 3 residues short of the end of the CDR3; the missing end is completed from the germline J gene. J is TRBJ2-5 and V is TRBV7-9; D is ambiguous. CDR3 length: 11 residues. Germline lookup yields CDR1 SEHNR and CDR2 FQNEAQ (reference sequence). V lost 5 bases to trimming and J lost 7 bases, with 8 bases between them. The CDR3 loop is CASSPVSTQYF. CDR3 DNA, as far as it was read: TGTGCCAGCAGCCCTGTCTCGACC.

As to this clone: With the read ending 3 residues before the CDR3 end, the germline J gene is used to fill in that end. The chain recombines TRBV5-4 with TRBJ1-1; D may be TRBD1 (5 bases). This CDR3 spans 14 amino acids. CDR1 and CDR2 (germline): SGHNT, YYREEE (reference sequence). The sequenced CDR3 bases are TGTGCCAGCAGGGATGACAGCTACTCCAGGGAA. This sequence encodes CASRDDSYSRE. The full CDR3 protein reads CASRDDSYSREAFF.

Judged by frequency, this clone is medium-sized. The CDR3 extends 3 residues past the end of the read, so its final part is completed from the germline J gene. This specimen includes other DNA sequences encoding the same CDR3. The chain combines TRBV29-1 with TRBJ1-1, with 7 bases that match TRBD1. Germline CDR1 SQVTM, CDR2 ANQGSEA. The CDR3 is 12 residues long. Trimming at V came to 7 bases and at J to 4 bases, leaving 6 bases not matched to a gene. The CDR3 spells CSARPGGTEAFF. CDR3 DNA, as far as it was read: TGCAGCGCGCGCCCAGGGGGCACTGAA.